This T cell receptor beta chain was identified during a study of cytomegalovirus exposure and HLA in healthy donors. Study conclusions and caveats: Excluded: some indistinguishable V segments such as TRBV6-2 and TRBV6-3. TCR beta V- and J-gene trimming, according to a later analysis, was linked to a missense DCLRE1C variant. Associated with cytomegalovirus, according to the listing, were some 150 TCR beta chains.

In the PCR, 60 Vbeta and 13 Jbeta primers were used. Sequencing used immunoSEQ multiplex PCR; TCRdb keeps in-frame clones, though not all of them. The sample has about 110,000 clones, roughly 86% seen once. Details on this clone: Its specificity is not known.

The CDR3 runs 18 residues. Looked up from germline, CDR1 is SGHRS and CDR2 is YFSETQ. With 0 bases removed from V and 7 bases from J, the gap between germline ends came to 26 bases. This TCR was recovered from a middle-aged man in good health and CMV-seronegative. The sequenced material came from PBMCs. V is TRBV5-1 and J is TRBJ2-7; D possibly corresponds to TRBD1 (6 bases). CDR3 in DNA: TGCGCCAGCAGCTTGGACGGCAGGGGCACGATCCTACGAAGAGAGCAGTACTTC. The encoded protein is CASSLDGRGTILRREQYF.